Listed below are T cell receptor beta chains from one sample, sequenced in a study of blood T cell repertoires in COVID-19. TCRdb keeps only in-frame clones here, not all; method: immunoSEQ multiplex PCR. The repertoire holds 240,000 or so clones, with around 79% as singletons. Sequences were obtained from peripheral blood. The receptors here all came from a woman aged 80 or over with acute or convalescent COVID-19. The conserved cysteine and the conserved F or W are not part of the CDR3 here. The order of the fields is V gene, D gene, J gene, CDR3 protein. A D gene is named only where the DNA matches it firmly.

v_gene: TRBV7-9
d_gene: TRBD1
j_gene: TRBJ2-2
CDR3aa: ASSFAGGTGELF

v_gene: TRBV4-2
d_gene: TRBD1
j_gene: TRBJ1-2
CDR3aa: ASSQDLRGGANYGYT

v_gene: TRBV4-3
d_gene: -
j_gene: TRBJ2-5
CDR3aa: ASSQDRLADINQETQY

v_gene: TRBV10-3
d_gene: TRBD2
j_gene: TRBJ2-7
CDR3aa: AISEVASGSVEQY

v_gene: TRBV7-2
d_gene: -
j_gene: TRBJ1-1
CDR3aa: ASSLQGGYTEAF

v_gene: TRBV7-3
d_gene: TRBD2
j_gene: TRBJ2-1
CDR3aa: ASSPGGAEYEQF

v_gene: TRBV2
d_gene: TRBD1
j_gene: TRBJ1-6
CDR3aa: ASSAQGVNSPLH

v_gene: TRBV5-1
d_gene: TRBD1
j_gene: TRBJ1-2
CDR3aa: ASSFDRAYGYT

v_gene: TRBV5-1
d_gene: TRBD2
j_gene: TRBJ2-3
CDR3aa: ASRGGGGLLFTDTQY

v_gene: TRBV18
d_gene: TRBD1
j_gene: TRBJ1-1
CDR3aa: TSSFREDRGSEAF

v_gene: TRBV5-1
d_gene: TRBD1
j_gene: TRBJ2-1
CDR3aa: ASSSTGADEQF